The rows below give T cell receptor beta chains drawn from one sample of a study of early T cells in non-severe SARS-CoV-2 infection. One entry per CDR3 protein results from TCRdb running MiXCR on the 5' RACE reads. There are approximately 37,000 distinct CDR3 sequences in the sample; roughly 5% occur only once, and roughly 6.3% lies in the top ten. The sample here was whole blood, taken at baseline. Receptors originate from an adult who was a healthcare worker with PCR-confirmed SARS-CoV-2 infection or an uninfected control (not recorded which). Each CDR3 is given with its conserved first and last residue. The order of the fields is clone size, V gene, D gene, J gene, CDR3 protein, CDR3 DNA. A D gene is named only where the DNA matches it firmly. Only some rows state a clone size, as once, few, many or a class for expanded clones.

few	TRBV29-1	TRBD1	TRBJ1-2	CSADRDRGRGYTF	TGCAGCGCCGACCGGGACAGGGGGCGAGGCTACACCTTC
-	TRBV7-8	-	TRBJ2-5	CASSRSPPPVQETQYF	TGTGCCAGCAGCCGTTCCCCCCCACCGGTCCAAGAGACCCAGTACTTC
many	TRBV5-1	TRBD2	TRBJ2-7	CASTQLAGGPYEQYF	TGCGCCAGCACCCAGCTAGCGGGAGGGCCGTACGAGCAGTACTTC
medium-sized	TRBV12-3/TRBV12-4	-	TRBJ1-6	CASSPDGFSSPLHF	TGTGCCAGCAGTCCCGATGGGTTCAGTTCACCCCTCCACTTT
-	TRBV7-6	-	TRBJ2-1	CASSFVGEGEQFF	TGTGCCAGCAGCTTCGTGGGTGAGGGGGAGCAGTTCTTC
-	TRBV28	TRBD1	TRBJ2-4	CASSSTGTGKNIQYF	TGTGCCAGCAGTTCTACTGGGACAGGCAAAAACATTCAGTACTTC
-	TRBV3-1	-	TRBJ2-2	CASSRGLAGGTGELFF	TGTGCCAGCAGCCGCGGACTTGCCGGCGGGACCGGGGAGCTGTTTTTT
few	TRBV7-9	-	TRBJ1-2	CASQGLNYGYTF	TGTGCCAGCCAAGGGCTGAACTATGGCTACACCTTC
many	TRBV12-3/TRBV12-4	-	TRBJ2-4	CASSSGQLGAKNIQYF	TGTGCCAGCAGTTCTGGACAGTTAGGGGCCAAAAACATTCAGTACTTC
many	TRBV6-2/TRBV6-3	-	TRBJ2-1	CASSPGRRVWF	TGTGCCAGCAGTCCGGGACGAAGGGTGTGGTTC
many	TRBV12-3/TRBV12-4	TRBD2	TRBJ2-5	CASSLATSAETQYF	TGTGCCAGCAGTTTAGCAACTAGCGCAGAGACCCAGTACTTC
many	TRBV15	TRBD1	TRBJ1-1	CATASELDRGKTEAFF	TGTGCCACCGCCTCTGAACTGGACAGGGGTAAAACTGAAGCTTTCTTT
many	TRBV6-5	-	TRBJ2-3	CASSYSGAETDTQYF	TGTGCCAGCAGTTACTCGGGGGCCGAGACAGATACGCAGTATTTT
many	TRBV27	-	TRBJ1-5	CASSPDGYSNQPQHF	TGTGCCAGCAGTCCAGACGGGTATAGCAATCAGCCCCAGCATTTT
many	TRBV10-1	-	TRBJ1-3	CASSESGRRNTIYF	TGCGCCAGCAGTGAAAGTGGGAGACGAAACACCATATATTTT
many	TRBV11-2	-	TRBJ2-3	CASSLDGLGTSTDTQYF	TGTGCCAGCAGCTTAGACGGACTAGGGACAAGCACAGATACGCAGTATTTT
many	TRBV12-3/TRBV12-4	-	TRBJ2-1	CASSSNPYNEQFF	TGTGCCAGCAGTTCAAACCCCTACAATGAGCAGTTCTTC
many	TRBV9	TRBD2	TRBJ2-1	CASSVVSSGGYNEQFF	TGTGCCAGCAGCGTAGTGTCTAGCGGGGGCTACAATGAGCAGTTCTTC
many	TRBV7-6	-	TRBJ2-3	CASSPWGDTQYF	TGTGCCAGCAGCCCCTGGGGTGATACGCAGTATTTT
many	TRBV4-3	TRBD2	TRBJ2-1	CASSQVLVSGRAGNEQFF	TGCGCCAGCAGCCAAGTCCTCGTTAGCGGGAGAGCTGGCAATGAGCAGTTCTTC
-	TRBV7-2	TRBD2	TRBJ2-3	CASSLRGAGERTDTQYF	TGTGCCAGCAGCTTAAGGGGAGCGGGAGAGCGCACAGATACGCAGTATTTT
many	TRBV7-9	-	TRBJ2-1	CASSWTPGDEQFF	TGTGCCAGCAGCTGGACCCCTGGGGATGAGCAGTTCTTC
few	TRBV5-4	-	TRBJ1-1	CASSPQRDWATEAFF	TGTGCCAGCAGCCCGCAACGGGACTGGGCCACTGAAGCTTTCTTT
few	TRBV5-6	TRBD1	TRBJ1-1	CASSSRGQGRTEAFF	TGTGCCAGCAGCTCTAGAGGACAGGGAAGGACTGAAGCTTTCTTT
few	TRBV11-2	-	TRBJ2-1	CASSLGLYEQFF	TGTGCCAGCAGCTTAGGCTTGTATGAGCAGTTCTTC
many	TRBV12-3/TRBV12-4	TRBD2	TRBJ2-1	CASSRAGREQFF	TGTGCCAGCTCTAGAGCGGGACGGGAGCAGTTCTTC
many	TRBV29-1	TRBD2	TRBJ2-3	CSVQGPTSGSTDTQYF	TGCAGCGTCCAAGGGCCGACTAGCGGGAGTACAGATACGCAGTATTTT
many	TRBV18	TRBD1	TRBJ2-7	CASSTGATYGEQYF	TGTGCCAGCTCTACAGGGGCAACCTACGGGGAGCAGTACTTC
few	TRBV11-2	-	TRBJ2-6	CASIIGTLRSGANVLTF	TGTGCCAGCATTATCGGGACACTTAGGTCTGGGGCCAACGTCCTGACTTTC
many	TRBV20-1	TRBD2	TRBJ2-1	CSAGTSGVSEQFF	TGCAGTGCCGGGACTAGCGGGGTAAGCGAGCAGTTCTTC
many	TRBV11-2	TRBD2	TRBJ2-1	CASSLRPSGTSGSSYNEQFF	TGTGCCAGCAGCTTACGTCCTTCCGGGACTAGCGGGAGCTCCTACAATGAGCAGTTCTTC
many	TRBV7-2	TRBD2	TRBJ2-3	CASSLGLAPDTQYF	TGTGCCAGCAGCCTCGGACTAGCCCCAGATACGCAGTATTTT
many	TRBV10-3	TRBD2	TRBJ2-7	CAISGTSGSYEQYF	TGTGCCATCAGTGGGACTAGCGGGAGCTACGAGCAGTACTTC
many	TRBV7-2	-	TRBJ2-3	CASQATLADTQYF	TGTGCCAGCCAGGCTACTCTGGCAGATACGCAGTATTTT
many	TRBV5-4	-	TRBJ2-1	CASSFPGLPGAEQFF	TGTGCCAGCAGCTTCCCGGGACTCCCAGGGGCTGAGCAGTTCTTC
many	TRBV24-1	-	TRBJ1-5	CATSDLGQPQHF	TGTGCCACCAGTGATTTGGGACAGCCCCAGCATTTT
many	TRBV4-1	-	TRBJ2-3	CASSQTGDTQYF	TGCGCCAGCAGCCAGACTGGGGATACGCAGTATTTT
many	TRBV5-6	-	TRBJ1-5	CASSSWGGASNQPQHF	TGTGCCAGCAGCTCCTGGGGAGGGGCGAGCAATCAGCCCCAGCATTTT
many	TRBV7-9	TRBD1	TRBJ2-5	CASSLSGRGQGLETQYF	TGTGCCAGCAGCTTAAGCGGCAGGGGGCAGGGTTTGGAGACCCAATACTTC
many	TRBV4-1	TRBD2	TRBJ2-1	CASSQDTGLLSEEQFF	TGCGCCAGCAGCCAAGACACGGGACTACTTTCTGAGGAACAGTTCTTC
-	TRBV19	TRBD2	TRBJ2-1	CASSGTSGRASYNEQFF	TGTGCCAGTAGTGGGACTAGTGGGAGGGCCTCCTACAATGAGCAGTTCTTC
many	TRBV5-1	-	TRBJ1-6	CASSLGTPTNSPLHF	TGCGCCAGCAGCTTGGGAACGCCAACTAATTCACCCCTCCACTTT
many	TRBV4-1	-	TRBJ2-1	CASSLVRLVKYNEQFF	TGCGCCAGCAGCCTGGTACGCCTTGTCAAGTACAATGAGCAGTTCTTC
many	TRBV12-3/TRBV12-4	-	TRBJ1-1	CASSPTGGAEAFF	TGTGCCAGCAGTCCGACTGGGGGCGCTGAAGCTTTCTTT
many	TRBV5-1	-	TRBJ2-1	CASSSLSKTRGPNTYNEQFF	TGCGCCAGCAGCTCCTTATCGAAAACCAGGGGCCCCAATACCTACAATGAGCAGTTCTTC
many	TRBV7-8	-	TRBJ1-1	CASSLAGAGPTEAFF	TGTGCCAGCAGCTTAGCAGGAGCAGGGCCGACTGAAGCTTTCTTT